These 19 T cell receptor beta chains were sequenced from one sample in a study of pediatric ulcerative colitis. Using immunoSEQ multiplex PCR, the repertoire was profiled, and TCRdb retains in-frame clones only, with some absent. The sample records 15,000 or so clones, about 90% being singletons. The material sequenced was blood. The receptor source for this set is a boy between 10 and 17 years old with moderate ulcerative colitis.

The chain employs TRBV18 and TRBJ1-1, with D maybe TRBD1 (5 bases). The V end lost 6 bases, the J end lost 10 bases, and 18 bases lay between the germline ends. There are 13 residues in the CDR3. Germline values: CDR1 KGHSH, CDR2 LQKENI. The CDR3 sequence: CASSRGTQRPAFF. CDR3 in DNA: TGTGCCAGCTCCCGGGGGACTCAAAGACCAGCTTTCTTT.

This sequence joins TRBV4-1 and TRBJ2-7; the D gene is possibly TRBD2 (5 bases). The CDR3 runs 17 residues. Germline values: CDR1 MGHRA, CDR2 YSYEKL. Trimming took 3 bases from V and 2 from J, leaving 20 bases between them. CDR3 in amino acids: CASSHFERPTPPYEQYF. The CDR3 DNA follows: TGCGCCAGCAGCCATTTCGAGCGGCCCACGCCCCCCTACGAGCAGTACTTC.

Regarding this clone: Other DNA sequences in this sample translate to the same CDR3. The V gene is TRBV9, the J gene TRBJ1-2; D possibly corresponds to TRBD1 (6 bases). Trimming shortened V by 3 bases and J by 8 bases, and 17 bases separated the two germline ends. Germline V lookup: CDR1 SGDLS, CDR2 YYNGEE. The CDR3 is 14 amino acids. CDR3 nucleotide sequence: TGTGCCAGCAGCGCTACGGGGGGCGCGGGAGGCTACACCTTC. Protein product: CASSATGGAGGYTF.

The rearrangement joins TRBV18 to TRBJ2-1, with D perhaps matching TRBD2 (6 bases). The CDR3 consists of 15 residues. Germline assignment: CDR1 KGHSH and CDR2 LQKENI. V lost 1 base and J lost 9, with 16 bases in between. The CDR3 DNA is TGTGCCAGCTCACCACTTCGGGATTGGGGAGGTGAGCAGTTCTTC. This translates into CASSPLRDWGGEQFF.

This clone was seen a single time. The chain links TRBV29-1 to TRBJ1-6, with D uncertain. The length of the CDR3 is 13 residues. V lost 5 bases, J lost 10 bases, and 15 bases lay in between. CDR1 and CDR2 (germline): SQVTM, ANQGSEA. The CDR3 protein is CSVSLDVRSPLHF. The DNA of the CDR3 is TGCAGCGTTTCTTTGGACGTTCGGTCACCCCTCCACTTT.

This clone was seen only once. The chain couples TRBV19 to TRBJ1-5; 9 bases fit TRBD1. Germline V lookup: CDR1 LNHDA, CDR2 SQIVND (reference sequence). V was clipped by 5 bases and J by 5 bases; unmatched bases: 7. The CDR3 spans 15 residues. The CDR3 nucleotides are TGTGCCAGTAGTTCCCCGGGACAGGGATATCAGCCCCAGCATTTT. Translating it yields CASSSPGQGYQPQHF.

The gene calls are TRBV19 and TRBJ2-5; D gene ambiguous. The germline V gene encodes CDR1 LNHDA and CDR2 SQIVND (reference sequence). The V gene lost 5 bases and the J gene lost 5 bases, with 12 bases spanning the gap. The CDR3 loop spans 13 amino acids. CDR3 DNA sequence: TGTGCCAGTAGTTCAATTAAAGGGGAGACCCAGTACTTC. Protein: CASSSIKGETQYF.

The chain couples TRBV11-2 to TRBJ2-7, with D possibly TRBD1 on 8 matching bases. The CDR3 has 14 amino acids. Trimming left V 5 bases short and J 6 bases short, with 17 bases between. The germline V gene encodes CDR1 SGHAT and CDR2 FQNNGV. In DNA form, the CDR3 reads TGTGCCAGCAGCCCGCCACAGGGGGGGAGCGAGCAGTACTTC. It codes for CASSPPQGGSEQYF.

DNA of the CDR3: TGTGCCAGCAGCCAACGCGAGCAAGAGACCCAGTACTTC. It codes for CASSQREQETQYF. This rearrangement joins TRBV14 to TRBJ2-5; D ambiguous. Germline V gives CDR1 SGHDN, CDR2 FVKESK. V lost 2 bases and J lost 2, with 6 bases in between. The CDR3 runs 13 residues. Full variable domain (missing parts from reference TRBV14 and TRBJ2-5): EAGVTQFPSHSVIEKGQTVTLRCDPISGHDNLYWYRRVMGKEIKFLLHFVKESKQDESGMPNNRFLAERTGGTYSTLKVQPAELEDSGVYFCASSQREQETQYFGPGTRLLVL.

V is TRBV18 and J is TRBJ1-1; D unclear. The ends were cut back, 6 bases at V and 1 base at J, with 18 bases in the middle. The CDR3 runs 16 residues. CDR1 and CDR2 from the germline V gene are KGHSH and LQKENI. CDR3 sequence (DNA): TGTGCCAGCTCGCCTAATACCGGCCGGACGAACACTGAAGCTTTCTTT. This encodes CASSPNTGRTNTEAFF.

V and J are TRBV4-1 and TRBJ2-3; TRBD2 agrees at 14 bases. V shed 3 bases, J shed 5 bases, and the junction held 7 bases outside the gene matches. Germline CDR1 MGHRA, CDR2 YSYEKL. This CDR3 is 17 amino acids long. The CDR3 is CASSQLTSGREGDTQYF. Here the CDR3 DNA reads TGCGCCAGCAGCCAGCTGACTAGCGGGAGGGAGGGAGATACGCAGTATTTT.

The gene calls are TRBV7-8 and TRBJ2-5; the match to TRBD1 covers 7 bases. After removal of 6 bases from V and 2 bases from J, the junction contained 9 bases not matched to a gene. The CDR3 runs to 15 residues. Germline assignment: CDR1 SGHVS and CDR2 FQNEAQ. The DNA for the CDR3 is TGTGCCAGCAGATCGGACAGGATGGGACAAGAGACCCAGTACTTC. It codes for CASRSDRMGQETQYF.

The rearrangement uses TRBV18 and TRBJ2-6; 9 bases are shared with TRBD1. The V gene's germline CDR1 is KGHSH and CDR2 LQKENI. Trimming cost V 3 bases and J 2 bases; bases outside gene matches: 5. The CDR3 runs 17 residues. The CDR3 DNA reads TGTGCCAGCTCACCTAGACAGGGGGGCGCTGGGGCCAACGTCCTGACTTTC. Protein product: CASSPRQGGAGANVLTF.

This sequence joins TRBV19 and TRBJ1-1; D unclear. V was trimmed by 0 bases and J by 6 bases, leaving 14 bases between them. Germline V CDR1 and CDR2: LNHDA, SQIVND (reference sequence). The CDR3 sequence is 15 residues long. The CDR3 nucleotides are TGTGCCAGTAGTATAGACGGCAGGCAGGCCGCTGAAGCTTTCTTT. Translating it yields CASSIDGRQAAEAFF.

The chain carries TRBV29-1 and TRBJ1-1; tentatively, D is TRBD1 (5 bases). Germline V gives CDR1 SQVTM, CDR2 ANQGSEA. With 5 bases removed from V and 7 bases from J, the gap between germline ends came to 14 bases. This CDR3 region has 12 residues. This CDR3 reads CSVIRGEVEAFF. The DNA for the CDR3 is TGCAGCGTTATTAGAGGGGAGGTTGAAGCTTTCTTT.

The chain is built from TRBV7-9 and TRBJ2-5; 8 bases match TRBD1. Germline V gene data show CDR1 as SEHNR and CDR2 as FQNEAQ (reference sequence). V lost 7 bases, J lost 0 bases, and 19 bases stayed unmatched. There are 19 residues in the CDR3. Written as DNA, the CDR3 is TGTGCCAGCACCAACCGACAGGGGTTTCCGGAATCGTACCAAGAGACCCAGTACTTC. Translating gives CASTNRQGFPESYQETQYF.

The V and J genes are TRBV18 and TRBJ2-7; D perhaps matches TRBD2 (5 bases). Trimming removed 3 bases from V and 0 bases from J, with 15 bases in between. From germline, CDR1 is KGHSH and CDR2 LQKENI. The CDR3 consists of 16 residues. CDR3 residues: CASSPPGILSSYEQYF. Here the CDR3 DNA reads TGTGCCAGCTCACCCCCGGGGATCCTTAGCTCCTACGAGCAGTACTTC.

This chain joins TRBV9 and TRBJ1-4; TRBD1 agrees at 9 bases. This CDR3 spans 15 amino acids. Per germline, CDR1 SGDLS and CDR2 YYNGEE. V was clipped by 0 bases and J by 8 bases; unmatched bases: 5. The CDR3 reads CASSVGGQGREKLFF. The CDR3 DNA reads TGTGCCAGCAGCGTAGGAGGACAGGGGAGGGAAAAACTGTTTTTT.

This clone came up once. J is TRBJ1-1 and V is TRBV5-1, with TRBD1 matching over 7 bases. The germline V gene has CDR1 SGHRS and CDR2 YFSETQ. V dropped 1 base and J dropped 1; count of bases not matched to a gene: 4. This CDR3 has 15 amino acids. The CDR3 DNA reads TGCGCCAGCAGCTTGTTCGACAGGGAGAACACTGAAGCTTTCTTT. This codes for CASSLFDRENTEAFF.